The 32 T cell receptor beta chains below all came from one sample that was sequenced in a study of T cell responses to AZD1222 COVID-19 vaccine. Profiled with immunoSEQ multiplex PCR; TCRdb holds only in-frame clones, not every one. The table records 75,000 to 100,000 clones, more than 85% of them present only once. Sequencing used peripheral blood, obtained 28 days after the second AZD1222 dose. The receptors were gathered from an adult who received the AZD1222 COVID-19 vaccine.

The genes are TRBV7-2 and TRBJ2-2, with 10 bases matching TRBD1. The CDR3 loop spans 14 amino acids. After removal of 5 bases from V and 6 bases from J, the junction contained 3 bases not matched to a gene. The germline V gene encodes CDR1 SGHTA and CDR2 FQGNSA. The CDR3 spells CASSGQGGAGELFF. DNA of the CDR3: TGTGCCAGCAGCGGACAGGGGGGCGCCGGGGAGCTGTTTTTT.

As concerns this clone: Other DNA sequences in this sample translate to the same CDR3. The chain links TRBV5-4 to TRBJ2-2; TRBD2 matches 7 bases. Per germline, CDR1 SGHNT and CDR2 YYREEE (reference sequence). V was pared by 4 bases and J by 6 bases, with 6 bases of the junction left unmatched. The CDR3 length is 14 residues. The chain's CDR3 is CASSRGVAAGELFF. As DNA, the CDR3 is TGTGCCAGCAGCCGGGGGGTAGCGGCCGGGGAGCTGTTTTTT. Full variable domain (outside the CDR3, taken from reference TRBV5-4 and TRBJ2-2): ETGVTQSPTHLIKTRGQQVTLRCSSQSGHNTVSWYQQALGQGPQFIFQYYREEENGRGNFPPRFSGLQFPNYSSELNVNALELDDSALYLCASSRGVAAGELFFGEGSRLTVL.

The chain carries TRBV18 and TRBJ2-7, with D possibly matching TRBD1 (7 bases). Germline CDR1 KGHSH, CDR2 LQKENI. This CDR3 spans 16 amino acids. The V end lost 3 bases, the J end lost 0 bases, and 15 bases lay between the germline ends. CDR3 sequence: CASSPEQGGVSYEQYF. The CDR3 region has the DNA TGTGCCAGCTCACCTGAGCAGGGGGGCGTCTCCTACGAGCAGTACTTC.

CDR3 in amino acids: CASSLTGSTTEAFF. The CDR3 DNA reads as TGTGCCAGCAGCTTAACCGGCAGTACAACTGAAGCTTTCTTT. J is TRBJ1-1 and V is TRBV11-3; D is ambiguous. Germline V gene data show CDR1 as SGHNT and CDR2 as YENEEA. Trimming stripped 2 bases from V and 5 bases from J, with 12 bases between. The CDR3 contains 14 residues.

The rearrangement joins TRBV19 to TRBJ2-7, with D possibly matching TRBD1 (5 bases). Trimming removed 4 bases at V and 10 bases at J, with 11 bases between. CDR3 size: 11 residues. Germline V gene lookup returns CDR1 LNHDA and CDR2 SQIVND (reference sequence). Written as DNA, the CDR3 is TGTGCCAGTAGTACCGGACGGACACAGTACTTC. It codes for CASSTGRTQYF.

This clone appeared once. V gene TRBV7-8 combines with J gene TRBJ1-2; 8 nucleotides match TRBD1. V shed 5 bases, J shed 8 bases, and the junction held 13 bases outside the gene matches. Germline CDR1 reads SGHVS; CDR2 reads FQNEAQ. The CDR3 spans 15 residues. The CDR3 sequence is CASSPMAAGGHGYTF. The DNA for the CDR3 is TGTGCCAGCAGCCCCATGGCGGCAGGGGGCCACGGCTACACCTTC.

CDR3 amino acids: CASMVTGLPYEQYF. In nucleotides, the CDR3 is TGTGCCAGCATGGTGACAGGGCTTCCCTACGAGCAGTACTTC. V gene TRBV7-2 combines with J gene TRBJ2-7; 7 bases line up with TRBD1. This CDR3 spans 14 amino acids. J gave up 2 bases and V 7 bases, and 8 bases lay outside the gene matches. CDR1 and CDR2 from the germline V gene are SGHTA and FQGNSA. Using reference TRBV7-2 and TRBJ2-7 for the parts outside the CDR3, the full variable domain is GAGVSQSPSNKVTEKGKDVELRCDPISGHTALYWYRQSLGQGLEFLIYFQGNSAPDKSGLPSDRFSAERTGGSVSTLTIQRTQQEDSAVYLCASMVTGLPYEQYFGPGTRLTVT.

This sequence joins TRBV2 and TRBJ1-1; D gene ambiguous. CDR3 length equals 12 residues. V was shortened by 3 bases and J by 1 base, with 3 bases between the two germline ends. The germline gives CDR1 SNHLY, CDR2 FYNNEI. This CDR3 reads CASSDTNTEAFF. The CDR3 region has the DNA TGTGCCAGCAGTGATACGAACACTGAAGCTTTCTTT.

CDR3 protein: CASSYDVTPGNTIYF. The DNA for the CDR3 is TGTGCCAGCAGTTACGACGTGACACCTGGAAACACCATATATTTT. The chain couples TRBV6-6 to TRBJ1-3; D remains ambiguous. This CDR3 comprises 15 residues. From germline, CDR1 is MNHNY and CDR2 SVGAGI (reference sequence). The V end lost 2 bases, the J end lost 2 bases, and 10 bases lay between the germline ends.

J is TRBJ1-6 and V is TRBV29-1; 8 nucleotides match TRBD1. The CDR3 length is 15 residues. CDR1 and CDR2 from the germline V gene are SQVTM and ANQGSEA. Losses at the gene ends were 6 bases for V and 0 bases for J; bases not matched to a gene: 4. CDR3 region: CSVRTGNSYNSPLHF. CDR3 nucleotide sequence: TGCAGCGTCCGGACAGGGAACTCCTATAATTCACCCCTCCACTTT.

This clone was detected once. The rearrangement links TRBV5-7 to TRBJ2-7, with TRBD1 matching over 12 bases. Being an ORF, TRBV5-7 has a function that is uncertain. The ends lost 4 bases at V and 9 bases at J; junction bases unmatched: 17. The CDR3 sequence is 17 residues long. Here the CDR3 reads CASSQLWGTGGAIRQYF. The CDR3 DNA reads as TGTGCCAGCAGCCAACTCTGGGGGACAGGGGGCGCGATTAGGCAGTACTTC.

The chain joins TRBV18 to TRBJ2-1; D is uncertain. The CDR3 extends over 14 amino acids. Germline V gene sequence: CDR1 KGHSH, CDR2 LQKENI. Trimming shortened V by 1 base and J by 5 bases, and 9 bases separated the two germline ends. CDR3 sequence (DNA): TGTGCCAGCTCACCACTTGACACCAACAATGAGCAGTTCTTC. This codes for CASSPLDTNNEQFF.

This clone was detected only once. Other DNA sequences in the same sample also yield this CDR3. The chain combines TRBV5-1 with TRBJ2-7; 10 positions agree with TRBD1. J gave up 0 bases and V 4 bases, and 4 bases lay outside the gene matches. The germline CDR1 and CDR2 sequences are SGHRS and YFSETQ. This CDR3 has 15 amino acids. The CDR3 sequence is CASSPGTGVSYEQYF. CDR3 DNA sequence: TGCGCCAGCAGCCCCGGGACAGGGGTCTCCTACGAGCAGTACTTC.

The CDR3 spells CASSPPTGVEGGYTF. The DNA for the CDR3 is TGTGCCAGCAGCCCGCCCACAGGGGTGGAAGGAGGCTACACCTTC. V is TRBV5-4 and J is TRBJ1-2; 7 bases line up with TRBD1. CDR3 length: 15 amino acids. The germline CDR1 and CDR2 sequences are SGHNT and YYREEE (reference sequence). V lost 4 bases and J lost 8; bases outside the gene matches: 14.

The rearrangement uses TRBV6-6 and TRBJ1-2; no definite D call. The V gene's germline CDR1 is MNHNY and CDR2 SVGAGI (reference sequence). Trimming pared 4 bases from V and 2 bases from J, leaving 8 bases between. The CDR3 is made up of 13 amino acids. The CDR3 region has the DNA TGTGCCAGCAGTTCGCGGATCAACTATGGCTACACCTTC. Encoded protein: CASSSRINYGYTF.

CDR3 DNA: TGTGCCAGCAGAGCACGGGACAGGGGGCGTCAGCCCCAGCATTTT. It encodes CASRARDRGRQPQHF. The rearrangement uses TRBV6-5 and TRBJ1-5; TRBD1 matches at 12 bases. The CDR3 runs to 15 residues. The germline V gene has CDR1 MNHEY and CDR2 SVGAGI. The V gene end was trimmed by 6 bases and the J gene end by 6 bases; junction bases not matched to a gene: 6.

The chain carries TRBV30 and TRBJ1-1; no definite D call. The CDR3 extends over 14 amino acids. V shed 1 base and J shed 5 bases, with 14 bases lying between them. Germline V gene sequence: CDR1 GTSNPN, CDR2 SVGIG (reference sequence). The CDR3 region is CAWSGDPPRTEAFF. The CDR3 bases are TGTGCCTGGAGTGGCGACCCCCCTAGGACTGAAGCTTTCTTT.

V usage is TRBV3-1 (or the pseudogene TRBV3-2) and J usage is TRBJ2-1, with a weak D call TRBD2 (6 bases). CDR3 length: 17 amino acids. Germline assignment: CDR1 LGHDT and CDR2 YNNKEL (reference sequence). V lost 1 base and J lost 0, with 13 bases in between. DNA for the CDR3: TGTGCCAGCAGCCAAGCCACGGGACTCCCCTCCTACAATGAGCAGTTCTTC. This codes for CASSQATGLPSYNEQFF.

This sequence joins TRBV18 and TRBJ1-1; 9 bases line up with TRBD1. The CDR3 spans 16 residues. Germline-derived CDR1 and CDR2 are KGHSH and LQKENI. V lost 4 bases and J lost 5; bases outside the gene matches: 11. The CDR3 DNA is TGTGCCAGCTCACAGACGACAGGGGGGGTACGAACTGAAGCTTTCTTT. This codes for CASSQTTGGVRTEAFF.

This clone was observed a handful of times. The gene calls are TRBV7-7 and TRBJ1-1; D perhaps matches TRBD1 (5 bases). Germline CDR1 SSHAT, CDR2 FNYEAQ (reference sequence). V lost 5 bases and J 0 bases, leaving 13 bases between the germline ends. The CDR3 loop spans 15 amino acids. The CDR3 region is CASSTLTEMNTEAFF. The CDR3 coding sequence is TGTGCCAGCAGCACCCTGACAGAGATGAACACTGAAGCTTTCTTT.

The chain recombines TRBV4-2 with TRBJ2-1; 8 nucleotides align to TRBD2. J gave up 9 bases and V 2 bases, and 9 bases lay outside the gene matches. This CDR3 comprises 15 residues. The V gene's germline CDR1 is LGHNA and CDR2 YNFKEQ. The CDR3 region has the DNA TGTGCCAGCAGCCAACTGGGACTAGTTTTCCGTGAGCAGTTCTTC. It encodes CASSQLGLVFREQFF.

The V call is TRBV6-5, the J call TRBJ2-1; 7 bases map to TRBD1. CDR1 and CDR2 (germline): MNHEY, SVGAGI. CDR3 length: 15 residues. V gave up 2 bases and J gave up 2 bases; unmatched junction bases: 3. DNA for the CDR3: TGTGCCAGCAGTTACGTCAGGGGGACCTACAATGAGCAGTTCTTC. It encodes CASSYVRGTYNEQFF.

This clone was recorded once. The CDR3 protein is CASSSGSVLNTEAFF. As DNA, the CDR3 is TGTGCCAGCAGCTCGGGGTCCGTGTTAAACACTGAAGCTTTCTTT. This sequence joins TRBV3-1 (or the pseudogene TRBV3-2) and TRBJ1-1; D uncertain. The V and J ends lost 5 bases and 2 bases respectively, with 15 bases between them. Per germline, CDR1 LGHDT and CDR2 YNNKEL (reference sequence). The CDR3 contains 15 residues.

This chain joins TRBV6-5 and TRBJ1-2; D unresolved. This CDR3 is built from 13 residues. CDR1 is MNHEY, CDR2 SVGAGI, per germline. The V end lost 0 bases, the J end lost 5 bases, and 7 bases lay between the germline ends. The CDR3 DNA sequence: TGTGCCAGCAGTTACTCCCCGCATTATGGCTACACCTTC. It is translated as CASSYSPHYGYTF.

The V call is TRBV27, the J call TRBJ2-2; no clear D. This CDR3 comprises 15 residues. Trimming stripped 2 bases from V and 1 base from J, with 8 bases between. In germline, CDR1 is MNHEY, CDR2 SMNVEV (reference sequence). DNA of the CDR3: TGTGCCAGCAGTTTAAACGGACGGAACACCGGGGAGCTGTTTTTT. Translation gives CASSLNGRNTGELFF.

This clone came up a few times. The gene calls are TRBV6-5 and TRBJ1-6; D is undetermined. This CDR3 region has 15 residues. V lost 0 bases, J lost 10 bases, and 13 bases lay in between. Germline lookup yields CDR1 MNHEY and CDR2 SVGAGI. In DNA form, the CDR3 reads TGTGCCAGCAGTTACTCTGGGCCTCTGGGATCACCCCTCCACTTT. Translating it yields CASSYSGPLGSPLHF.

The V call is TRBV28, the J call TRBJ1-6, with D tentatively TRBD1 (6 bases). In germline, CDR1 is MDHEN, CDR2 SYDVKM. The CDR3 is 15 residues long. The V end lost 10 bases, the J end lost 7 bases, and 20 bases lay between the germline ends. CDR3 coding DNA: TGTGCCAAGCTCAACCGGACAGCGATCAATTCACCCCTCCACTTT. Translating gives CAKLNRTAINSPLHF.

The J gene is TRBJ2-3, the V gene TRBV2; D is ambiguous. Between the trimmed V and J ends, which lost 4 bases and 1 base, there was a span of 9 bases. CDR1 and CDR2 from the germline V gene are SNHLY and FYNNEI. The CDR3 runs to 14 residues. The CDR3 is CASSVGWGTDTQYF. DNA for the CDR3: TGTGCCAGCAGTGTGGGGTGGGGCACAGATACGCAGTATTTT.

The chain joins TRBV7-8 to TRBJ2-3; D perhaps matches TRBD1 (9 bases). V was shortened by 4 bases and J by 7 bases, with 21 bases between the two germline ends. Germline V CDR1 and CDR2: SGHVS, FQNEAQ. This CDR3 comprises 16 residues. The CDR3 sequence is CASSSGGGQGLNTQYF. The DNA of the CDR3 is TGTGCCAGCAGCTCCGGGGGGGGACAGGGTTTGAATACGCAGTATTTT.

CDR3 DNA sequence: TGTGCCAGCAGGTTCCGGGACAGGGGTAACGAGCAGTACTTC. Translation gives CASRFRDRGNEQYF. This chain links TRBV11-2 with TRBJ2-7; 10 bases match TRBD1. The CDR3 has 14 amino acids. Germline CDR1 is SGHAT and CDR2 is FQNNGV. V dropped 6 bases and J dropped 5; count of bases not matched to a gene: 7.

The V and J genes are TRBV6-2 or TRBV6-3 and TRBJ2-5, with 9 bases fitting TRBD1. The V and J ends lost 2 bases and 3 bases, in that order; junction bases with no gene match: 10. Germline loops: CDR1 MNHEY, CDR2 SVGEGT. This CDR3 is built from 17 residues. The CDR3 region is CASSYEGTGWSEETQYF. The CDR3 DNA sequence: TGTGCCAGCAGTTACGAGGGGACAGGGTGGTCGGAAGAGACCCAGTACTTC.

This sequence joins TRBV6-6 and TRBJ1-5; D is possibly TRBD1 (5 bases). Germline V gene sequence: CDR1 MNHNY, CDR2 SVGAGI (reference sequence). The CDR3 contains 15 residues. Trimming took off 5 bases at V and 3 bases at J, with 14 bases between the two ends. CDR3 coding DNA: TGTGCCAGCAGTAGGGCCGGGGGGGACAATCAGCCCCAGCATTTT. It encodes CASSRAGGDNQPQHF.